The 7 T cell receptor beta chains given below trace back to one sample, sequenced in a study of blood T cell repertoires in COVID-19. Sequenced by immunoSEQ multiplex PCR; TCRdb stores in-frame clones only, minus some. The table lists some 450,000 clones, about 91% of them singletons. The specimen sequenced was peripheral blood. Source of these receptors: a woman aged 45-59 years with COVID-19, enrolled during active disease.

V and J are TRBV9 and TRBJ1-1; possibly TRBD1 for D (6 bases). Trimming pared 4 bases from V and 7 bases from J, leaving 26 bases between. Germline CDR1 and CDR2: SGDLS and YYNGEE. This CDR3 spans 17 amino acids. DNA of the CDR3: TGTGCCAGCAGCCACCGTCCGGGTGGGGGGGCAGCGAGTGAAGCTTTCTTT. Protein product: CASSHRPGGGAASEAFF. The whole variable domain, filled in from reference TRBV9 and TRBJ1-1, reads DSGVTQTPKHLITATGQRVTLRCSPRSGDLSVYWYQQSLDQGLQFLIQYYNGEERAKGNILERFSAQQFPDLHSELNLSSLELGDSALYFCASSHRPGGGAASEAFFGQGTRLTVV.

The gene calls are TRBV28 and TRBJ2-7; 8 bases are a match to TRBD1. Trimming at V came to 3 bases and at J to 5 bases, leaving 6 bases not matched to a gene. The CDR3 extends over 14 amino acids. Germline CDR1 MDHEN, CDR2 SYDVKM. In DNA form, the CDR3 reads TGTGCCAGCAGTTTCCAGGGGGCTGAGGACGAGCAGTACTTC. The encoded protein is CASSFQGAEDEQYF.

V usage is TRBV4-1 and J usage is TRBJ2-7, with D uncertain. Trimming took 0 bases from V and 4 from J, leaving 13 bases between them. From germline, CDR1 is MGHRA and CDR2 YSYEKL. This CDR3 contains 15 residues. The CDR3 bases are TGCGCCAGCAGCCAAGATAACGAGGCCTGGTACGAGCAGTACTTC. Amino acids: CASSQDNEAWYEQYF.

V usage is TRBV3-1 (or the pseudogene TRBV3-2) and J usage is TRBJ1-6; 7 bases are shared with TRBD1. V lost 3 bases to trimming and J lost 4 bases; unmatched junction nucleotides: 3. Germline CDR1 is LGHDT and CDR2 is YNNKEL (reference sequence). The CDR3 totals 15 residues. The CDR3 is CASSQTGQYNSPLHF. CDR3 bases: TGTGCCAGCAGCCAGACGGGACAGTATAATTCACCCCTCCACTTT.

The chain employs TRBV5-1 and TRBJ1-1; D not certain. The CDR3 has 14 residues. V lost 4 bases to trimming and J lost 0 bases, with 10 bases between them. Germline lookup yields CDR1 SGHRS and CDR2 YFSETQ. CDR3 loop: CASSEQAMNTEAFF. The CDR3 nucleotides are TGCGCCAGCAGCGAGCAGGCCATGAACACTGAAGCTTTCTTT.

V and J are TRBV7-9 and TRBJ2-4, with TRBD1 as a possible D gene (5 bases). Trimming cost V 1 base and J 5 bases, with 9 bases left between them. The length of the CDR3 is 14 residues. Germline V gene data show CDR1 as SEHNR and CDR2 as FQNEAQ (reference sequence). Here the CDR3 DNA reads TGTGCCAGCAGCTTAGGTCAGGGTGAAAACATTCAGTACTTC. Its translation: CASSLGQGENIQYF.

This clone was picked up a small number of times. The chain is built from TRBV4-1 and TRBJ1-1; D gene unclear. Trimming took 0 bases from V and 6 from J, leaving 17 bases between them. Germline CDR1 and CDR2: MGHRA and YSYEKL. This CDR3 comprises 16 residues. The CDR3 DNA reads TGCGCCAGCAGCCAAGAGGGGAGTCCCTCTATTGCTGAAGCTTTCTTT. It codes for CASSQEGSPSIAEAFF.